A selection of T cell receptor beta chains follows, all from one sample in a study of CD8 T cells in ankylosing spondylitis. TCRdb ran MiXCR on the 5' RACE reads and lists one entry per CDR3 protein. This sample yields 300,000 to 350,000 distinct CDR3 sequences, of which less than 25% are seen a single time; 3.5% belongs to the top ten. The sample comprised blood, either unsorted or a sorted T cell fraction (not recorded which). These receptors all come from a female donor with ankylosing spondylitis or in good health (not recorded which). Each CDR3 is given with its conserved first and last residue. The D gene is left open where the match is weak. Expanded clones are given a class, and other clones once, few, many or no size at all.

TRBV11-1	TRBJ1-5	TRBD1	-	TGTGCCAGCAGCTTCGCCGGGACAGGGGGTACTAGCAATCAGCCCCAGCATTTT	CASSFAGTGGTSNQPQHF
TRBV12-3/TRBV12-4	TRBJ1-6	-	-	TGTGCCAGCACCCAGGGTTCCTATAATTCACCCCTCCACTTT	CASTQGSYNSPLHF
TRBV6-2/TRBV6-3	TRBJ2-5	-	few	TGTGCCAGCAGTTACTGGGGCCGTCCCGGAGAGACCCAGTACTTC	CASSYWGRPGETQYF
TRBV7-3	TRBJ2-7	-	few	TGTGCCAGCAGCTTCCTCCCCAACTACGAGCAGTACTTC	CASSFLPNYEQYF
TRBV20-1	TRBJ2-6	-	-	TGCAGTGCTTACCGGGACACTAGCTCTGGGGCCAACGTCCTGACTTTC	CSAYRDTSSGANVLTF
TRBV11-2	TRBJ2-1	TRBD2	-	TGTGCCAGCAGTCGGCTTCTAGCGGGCAATTACAATGAGCAGTTCTTC	CASSRLLAGNYNEQFF
TRBV2	TRBJ1-5	-	-	TGTGCCAGCAGTCAGACCCCCGCGCCCCAGCATTTT	CASSQTPAPQHF
TRBV20-1	TRBJ2-7	-	many	TGCAGTGCTAGGGCGGGATTTCCACCTACTACCGAGCAGTACTTC	CSARAGFPPTTEQYF
TRBV7-2	TRBJ2-1	TRBD2	few	TGTGCCAGCAGAGAGGGACTAGCTTCTTTCTACAATGAGCAGTTCTTC	CASREGLASFYNEQFF
TRBV20-1	TRBJ2-1	TRBD2	-	TGCAGTGCAAGGGAAGGCGGGAGATTTCATGAGCAGTTCTTC	CSAREGGRFHEQFF
TRBV12-3/TRBV12-4	TRBJ2-7	-	-	TGTGCCAGCAGTTTTCGGGGGCCAGTAGGCACCTACGAGCAGTACTTC	CASSFRGPVGTYEQYF
TRBV30	TRBJ1-6	-	few	TGTGCCTGGAGCCATTTTGGGGGGGAAAACTCACCCCTCCACTTT	CAWSHFGGENSPLHF
TRBV10-2	TRBJ2-3	-	-	TGCGCCAGCAGTGAGTCTGGTGGGTGGAGAGGCACAGATACGCAGTATTTT	CASSESGGWRGTDTQYF
TRBV20-1	TRBJ2-3	-	-	TGCAGTGCTCCCCTGGGGTCTTCTAGCACAGATACGCAGTATTTT	CSAPLGSSSTDTQYF
TRBV29-1	TRBJ2-5	TRBD2	many	TGCAGCGTTGAAGGGATTGGGACTAGCGGGATAGTAGAGACCCAGTACTTC	CSVEGIGTSGIVETQYF
TRBV6-1	TRBJ2-5	TRBD2	many	TGTGCCAGCAGGCTCACAAGCGGGAGGGCAGCTCGTCAGTACTTC	CASRLTSGRAARQYF